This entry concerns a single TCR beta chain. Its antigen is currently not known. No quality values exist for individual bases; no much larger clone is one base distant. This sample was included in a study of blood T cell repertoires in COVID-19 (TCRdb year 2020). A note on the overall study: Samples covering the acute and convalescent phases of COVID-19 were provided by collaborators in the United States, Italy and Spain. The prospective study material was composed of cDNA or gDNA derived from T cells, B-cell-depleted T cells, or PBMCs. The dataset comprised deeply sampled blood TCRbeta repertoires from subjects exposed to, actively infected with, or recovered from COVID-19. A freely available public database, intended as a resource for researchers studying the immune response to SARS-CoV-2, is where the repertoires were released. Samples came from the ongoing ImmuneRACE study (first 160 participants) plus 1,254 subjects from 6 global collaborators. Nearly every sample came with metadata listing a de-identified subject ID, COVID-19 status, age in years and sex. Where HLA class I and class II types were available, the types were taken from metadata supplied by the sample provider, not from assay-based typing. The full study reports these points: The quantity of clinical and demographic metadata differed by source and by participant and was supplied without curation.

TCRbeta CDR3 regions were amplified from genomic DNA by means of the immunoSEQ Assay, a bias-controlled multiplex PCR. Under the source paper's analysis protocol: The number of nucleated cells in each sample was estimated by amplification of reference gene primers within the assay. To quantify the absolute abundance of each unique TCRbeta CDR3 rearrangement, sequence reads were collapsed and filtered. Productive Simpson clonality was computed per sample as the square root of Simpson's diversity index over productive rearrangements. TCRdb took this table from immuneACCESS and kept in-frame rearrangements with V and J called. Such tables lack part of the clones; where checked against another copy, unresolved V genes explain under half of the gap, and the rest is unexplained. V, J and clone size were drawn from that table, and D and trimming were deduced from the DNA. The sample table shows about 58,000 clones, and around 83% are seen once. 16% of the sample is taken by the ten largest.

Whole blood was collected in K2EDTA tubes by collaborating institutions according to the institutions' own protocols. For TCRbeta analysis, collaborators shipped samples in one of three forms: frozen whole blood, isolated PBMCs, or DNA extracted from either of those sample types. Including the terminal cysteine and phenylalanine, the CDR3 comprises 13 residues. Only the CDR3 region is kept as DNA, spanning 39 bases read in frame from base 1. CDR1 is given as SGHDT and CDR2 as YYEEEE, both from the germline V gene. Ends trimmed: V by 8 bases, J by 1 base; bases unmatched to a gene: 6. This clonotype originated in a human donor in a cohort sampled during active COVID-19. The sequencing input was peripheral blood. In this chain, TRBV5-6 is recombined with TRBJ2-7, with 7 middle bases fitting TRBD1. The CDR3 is CASKRQGSYEQYF. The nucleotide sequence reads TGTGCCAGTAAACGACAGGGATCCTACGAGCAGTACTTC.